One sample yielded the 27 T cell receptor beta chains listed below, sequenced in a study of blood T cell repertoires in COVID-19. This table comes from immunoSEQ multiplex PCR, and its TCRdb copy is limited to in-frame clones, with some not included. The data contain approximately 260,000 clones, more than 85% of them singletons. Source material: peripheral blood. All receptors come from a man younger than 30 with active or convalescent COVID-19.

J is TRBJ2-5 and V is TRBV5-1, with TRBD1 matching 10 bases. V dropped 4 bases and J dropped 4; count of bases not matched to a gene: 7. This CDR3 region has 15 residues. The germline V gene has CDR1 SGHRS and CDR2 YFSETQ. CDR3 amino acids: CASSVDRGSGETQYF. The CDR3 DNA is TGCGCCAGCAGCGTGGACAGGGGGAGTGGAGAGACCCAGTACTTC.

The chain joins TRBV27 to TRBJ2-7, with D perhaps matching TRBD2 (6 bases). V lost 6 bases and J 5 bases, leaving 17 bases between the germline ends. The V gene's germline CDR1 is MNHEY and CDR2 SMNVEV (reference sequence). The CDR3 sequence is 14 residues long. In nucleotides, the CDR3 is TGTGCCAGCAGCCCCGACCAGGGAGGCAACGAGCAGTACTTC. It codes for CASSPDQGGNEQYF.

This clone showed up just once. The chain recombines TRBV7-6 with TRBJ2-5; no definite D call. Germline CDR1 and CDR2: SGHVS and FNYEAQ. V was trimmed by 2 bases and J by 5 bases, leaving 15 bases between them. The CDR3 covers 15 residues. The chain's CDR3 is CASSLTPLPGETQYF. Written as DNA, the CDR3 is TGTGCCAGCAGCTTAACTCCCCTTCCCGGGGAGACCCAGTACTTC.

The chain uses TRBV11-2 and TRBJ2-7; D possibly corresponds to TRBD1 (5 bases). This CDR3 is 15 amino acids long. The germline gives CDR1 SGHAT, CDR2 FQNNGV. V shed 1 base and J shed 3 bases, with 13 bases lying between them. In nucleotides, the CDR3 is TGTGCCAGCAGCTTAGTTGGCCGAAGGGGCTACGAGCAGTACTTC. Translation: CASSLVGRRGYEQYF.

The chain couples TRBV19 to TRBJ1-1; possibly TRBD1 for D (5 bases). The CDR3 runs 13 residues. V was cut by 8 bases and J by 3 bases, with 13 bases left in between. The V gene's germline CDR1 is LNHDA and CDR2 SQIVND (reference sequence). In nucleotides, the CDR3 is TGTGCCAGTCCGAATCGACAGCACACTGAAGCTTTCTTT. Translated, it gives CASPNRQHTEAFF.

The rearrangement links TRBV12-3 or TRBV12-4 to TRBJ2-1; 11 positions agree with TRBD2. V trimming: 6 bases; J trimming: 10 bases; junction bases outside the gene matches: 5. There are 13 residues in the CDR3. In DNA form, the CDR3 reads TGTGCCAGCAGGGTCGGGACTAGCGGCGAGCAGTTCTTC. The encoded protein is CASRVGTSGEQFF.

The chain carries TRBV7-9 and TRBJ1-4, with 9 nucleotides matching TRBD1. There are 17 residues in the CDR3. Germline V gene sequence: CDR1 SEHNR, CDR2 FQNEAQ (reference sequence). The trim removed 5 bases at V and 10 bases at J, leaving 17 bases unmatched. The CDR3 here is CASSDRRDRELPLKLFF. CDR3 sequence (DNA): TGTGCCAGCAGCGATCGGAGGGACAGGGAGTTGCCGTTAAAACTGTTTTTT.

The CDR3 sequence: CSVGAGTSLQRGNEQFF. Here the CDR3 DNA reads TGCAGCGTGGGGGCCGGGACTAGCCTCCAAAGGGGGAATGAGCAGTTCTTC. The chain couples TRBV29-1 to TRBJ2-1; 9 bases agree with TRBD2. This CDR3 region has 17 residues. CDR1 is SQVTM, CDR2 ANQGSEA, per germline. V lost 6 bases and J lost 7; bases outside the gene matches: 19.

The CDR3 here is CATLQGGQGNGYTF. CDR3 nucleotide sequence: TGTGCCACCCTGCAGGGGGGACAGGGAAATGGCTACACCTTC. The rearrangement links TRBV6-5 to TRBJ1-2; 9 nucleotides align to TRBD1. CDR3 length: 14 amino acids. The trim removed 10 bases at V and 6 bases at J, leaving 12 bases unmatched. The germline V gene encodes CDR1 MNHEY and CDR2 SVGAGI.

J is TRBJ2-7 and V is TRBV27; D is possibly TRBD2 (5 bases). The V end lost 6 bases, the J end lost 5 bases, and 20 bases lay between the germline ends. The germline gives CDR1 MNHEY, CDR2 SMNVEV (reference sequence). This CDR3 has 15 amino acids. CDR3: CASRRISGKVDEQYF. For the CDR3, the DNA is TGTGCCAGCAGACGGATCTCGGGGAAGGTTGACGAGCAGTACTTC.

CDR3 DNA sequence: TGTGCCAGTAGAGTAGGGGTTGAGTATCAGCCCCAGCATTTT. This codes for CASRVGVEYQPQHF. V and J are TRBV19 and TRBJ1-5; D is possibly TRBD1 (5 bases). V shed 6 bases and J shed 5 bases, with 14 bases lying between them. The CDR3 has 14 amino acids. Germline CDR1 and CDR2: LNHDA and SQIVND (reference sequence).

J is TRBJ1-5 and V is TRBV6-2 or TRBV6-3; D remains unclear. Germline assignment: CDR1 MNHEY and CDR2 SVGEGT. The CDR3 is 14 amino acids. Deletions cut 0 bases from V and 7 bases from J, with 10 bases between. CDR3 loop: CASSYSMVRQPQHF. The CDR3 nucleotides read TGTGCCAGCAGTTACTCGATGGTGAGACAGCCCCAGCATTTT.

The gene calls are TRBV5-6 and TRBJ2-3; D might be TRBD2 (6 bases). Trimming cost V 0 bases and J 0 bases, with 11 bases left between them. The CDR3 is 16 residues long. In germline, CDR1 is SGHDT, CDR2 YYEEEE. The CDR3, as DNA: TGTGCCAGCAGCTTGGGGGCGGGGACTAGCACAGATACGCAGTATTTT. Protein sequence: CASSLGAGTSTDTQYF.

This chain links TRBV7-9 with TRBJ2-7; TRBD2 aligns across 12 bases. The trim removed 5 bases at V and 5 bases at J, leaving 7 bases unmatched. The CDR3 has 15 residues. Germline lookup yields CDR1 SEHNR and CDR2 FQNEAQ (reference sequence). In nucleotides, the CDR3 is TGTGCCAGCAGCGCAAAACTAGCGGGGGGCCACGAGCAGTACTTC. Translating gives CASSAKLAGGHEQYF.

The chain is built from TRBV27 and TRBJ1-1; 7 bases match TRBD1. CDR3 length: 14 amino acids. Trimming cost V 0 bases and J 5 bases; bases outside gene matches: 3. The germline gives CDR1 MNHEY, CDR2 SMNVEV (reference sequence). CDR3: CASSLSNRGTEAFF. The CDR3 nucleotides read TGTGCCAGCAGTTTATCGAACAGGGGTACTGAAGCTTTCTTT.

The chain joins TRBV2 to TRBJ2-3; D may be TRBD2 (5 bases). Trimming pared 7 bases from V and 2 bases from J, leaving 7 bases between. The CDR3 contains 12 residues. Germline V gene lookup returns CDR1 SNHLY and CDR2 FYNNEI. The CDR3 spells CASKDFTDTQYF. The CDR3 bases are TGTGCCAGCAAGGACTTCACAGATACGCAGTATTTT.

The gene calls are TRBV19 and TRBJ2-5, with a possible D match to TRBD2 (6 bases). This CDR3 is built from 13 residues. V was cut by 5 bases and J by 4 bases, with 11 bases left in between. CDR1 and CDR2 from the germline V gene are LNHDA and SQIVND (reference sequence). The CDR3 bases are TGTGCCAGTAGTTTGGCGGGGTCAGAGACCCAGTACTTC. Translating it yields CASSLAGSETQYF.

The chain recombines TRBV24-1 with TRBJ2-2; D is perhaps TRBD2 (6 bases). Per the germline V gene, CDR1 is KGHDR and CDR2 is SFDVKD. The CDR3 sequence is 19 residues long. V lost 5 bases and J lost 3, with 24 bases in between. CDR3 sequence reads: CATSGRGLTRRPDTGELFF. The CDR3 DNA follows: TGTGCCACCAGTGGAAGGGGACTGACAAGACGCCCGGACACCGGGGAGCTGTTTTTT.

The gene calls are TRBV6-1 and TRBJ1-4; 9 positions match TRBD1. The trim removed 2 bases at V and 8 bases at J, leaving 6 bases unmatched. The V gene's germline CDR1 is MNHNS and CDR2 SASEGT. The CDR3 runs 15 residues. The CDR3 here is CASSEPGTGTEKLFF. The DNA for the CDR3 is TGTGCCAGCAGTGAACCCGGGACAGGGACAGAAAAACTGTTTTTT.

This chain links TRBV6-6 with TRBJ2-3, with D possibly being TRBD2 (6 bases). V was cut by 2 bases and J by 0 bases, with 12 bases left in between. This CDR3 is 16 amino acids long. Germline CDR1 MNHNY, CDR2 SVGAGI (reference sequence). The CDR3 region is CASSYPVGGSTDTQYF. In nucleotides, the CDR3 is TGTGCCAGCAGTTACCCCGTGGGGGGAAGCACAGATACGCAGTATTTT.

This clone was seen a single time. The rearrangement joins TRBV4-1 to TRBJ1-1; D remains unclear. Germline-derived CDR1 and CDR2 are MGHRA and YSYEKL. The V end lost 1 base, the J end lost 1 base, and 7 bases lay between the germline ends. The CDR3 covers 14 residues. CDR3 DNA: TGCGCCAGCAGCCAAGCTGCAGGGAACACTGAAGCTTTCTTT. Amino acid sequence: CASSQAAGNTEAFF.

The chain links TRBV12-3 or TRBV12-4 to TRBJ2-1, with D uncertain. The ends were cut back, 1 base at V and 10 bases at J, with 11 bases in the middle. CDR3 length: 13 residues. CDR3 coding DNA: TGTGCCAGCAGTTTAGGGCTAGTGTACGAGCAGTTCTTC. Its protein product is CASSLGLVYEQFF.

The V gene is TRBV19, the J gene TRBJ1-3; 10 nucleotides agree with TRBD1. CDR3 length: 13 residues. Germline CDR1 is LNHDA and CDR2 is SQIVND (reference sequence). Losses at the gene ends were 8 bases for V and 7 bases for J; bases not matched to a gene: 5. The CDR3 DNA is TGTGCCAGTCGAGGACAGGGGGGGAACACCATATATTTT. Amino acid sequence: CASRGQGGNTIYF.

The genes are TRBV30 and TRBJ1-4; TRBD1 matches at 9 bases. The CDR3 length is 12 residues. V was pared by 7 bases and J by 7 bases, with 4 bases of the junction left unmatched. Germline V gene lookup returns CDR1 GTSNPN and CDR2 SVGIG (reference sequence). CDR3 residues: CASGQGSEKLFF. The CDR3 nucleotides are TGTGCCTCCGGACAGGGGAGTGAAAAACTGTTTTTT.

This chain links TRBV9 with TRBJ2-7, with 10 nucleotides matching TRBD1. V was pared by 3 bases and J by 5 bases, with 8 bases of the junction left unmatched. The CDR3 is made up of 15 amino acids. Germline CDR1 is SGDLS and CDR2 is YYNGEE. The CDR3 is CASSERGTGVDEQYF. For the CDR3, the DNA is TGTGCCAGCAGCGAACGAGGGACAGGGGTCGACGAGCAGTACTTC.

The chain carries TRBV28 and TRBJ1-5; D remains unclear. CDR1 and CDR2 from the germline V gene are MDHEN and SYDVKM. CDR3 length: 18 amino acids. V lost 2 bases and J lost 0, with 17 bases in between. In nucleotides, the CDR3 is TGTGCCAGCAGTTTAAATCCTGGCGGGATGGATAGCAATCAGCCCCAGCATTTT. Translation: CASSLNPGGMDSNQPQHF.

The J gene is TRBJ2-1, the V gene TRBV10-3; 13 bases fit TRBD2. CDR3 size: 15 residues. The J segment lost 7 bases and the V segment lost 4 bases, leaving 4 bases of the junction unmatched. Germline V CDR1 and CDR2: ENHRY, SYGVKD. DNA of the CDR3: TGTGCCATCAGTGCCGGGACTAGCGGGATTAATGAGCAGTTCTTC. Translation gives CAISAGTSGINEQFF.